The rows below give T cell receptor beta chains drawn from one sample of a study of cytomegalovirus exposure and HLA in healthy donors. Method: immunoSEQ multiplex PCR; TCRdb's copy keeps in-frame clones and lacks some. In the table there are around 140,000 clones, more than 70% of which are singletons. The specimen sequenced was PBMCs. Source of these receptors: a woman aged 60-70 years in good health and CMV-seronegative. Both conserved end residues are part of each CDR3. Each record gives: CDR3 protein, J gene, V gene, clone size. For some rows the clone size is stated as once, few or many, or as a class when expanded; others skip it.

CASSSPARGSPLHF TRBJ1-6 TRBV11-1 once
CASRPGQPYEQYF TRBJ2-7 TRBV6-5 .
CASSMRGEAGELFF TRBJ2-2 TRBV5-1 .
CAWSVAATNTGELFF TRBJ2-2 TRBV30 .
CAWMLQRNTGELFF TRBJ2-2 TRBV30 .
CASSDGGARYEQYF TRBJ2-7 TRBV2 .
CASTADRVSTGELFF TRBJ2-2 TRBV5-1 .
CASSQGGQGADEQYF TRBJ2-7 TRBV4-1 many
CASSLGGGTGIGNTIYF TRBJ1-3 TRBV5-1 .
CASSGWGVSTGELFF TRBJ2-2 TRBV9 .
CASSPGTGASSNQPQHF TRBJ1-5 TRBV18 .
CASSDGSRMNTEAFF TRBJ1-1 TRBV28 .
CASSETSWYSTDTQYF TRBJ2-3 TRBV27 .
CASSFRPGTVSYNEQFF TRBJ2-1 TRBV27 .
CASSRWTLTNEKLFF TRBJ1-4 TRBV7-2 .
CATSRGGTNYGYTF TRBJ1-2 TRBV15 .
CASSLLIAGAADTQYF TRBJ2-3 TRBV5-1 .
CASSYQTGPYGYTF TRBJ1-2 TRBV28 once
CASSFGFNQGTQYF TRBJ2-5 TRBV27 few
CASQVLGQAVTEAFF TRBJ1-1 TRBV7-8 .
CASRMGLAGYNEQFF TRBJ2-1 TRBV19 .
CASSPLPASGRALEDTQYF TRBJ2-3 TRBV18 once
CAGSSQGLPEAFF TRBJ1-1 TRBV2 .
CASSLAELSAEQYF TRBJ2-7 TRBV7-6 .
CASSRTSSSSYNEQFF TRBJ2-1 TRBV28 .
CASIQRQGVYNEQFF TRBJ2-1 TRBV2 once
CASSLIGGRATGELFF TRBJ2-2 TRBV7-3 .
CASSEILLGQGRNSPLHF TRBJ1-6 TRBV6-4 once
CASSEDRGTEAFF TRBJ1-1 TRBV7-3 once
CASTADRVVGNTIYF TRBJ1-3 TRBV28 .
CASSVNPGGAGEKLFF TRBJ1-4 TRBV9 once
CASSLRQIRGANYGYTF TRBJ1-2 TRBV5-6 .
CASSDRDSYNSPLHF TRBJ1-6 TRBV19 .
CAWSVQAAGELFF TRBJ2-2 TRBV30 .
CASSVGQGKNTEAFF TRBJ1-1 TRBV7-3 .
CAWSTRINSPLHF TRBJ1-6 TRBV30 .
CASSLGLAANTGELFF TRBJ2-2 TRBV7-3 .
CASSPGTVSNQPQHF TRBJ1-5 TRBV28 .
CASGLDKAGTRYEQYF TRBJ2-7 TRBV12-5 .
CASSPGLAGGGGKNIQYF TRBJ2-4 TRBV28 few
CAISATDRGSTEQYF TRBJ2-7 TRBV10-3 .
CASSQDRAEAFF TRBJ1-1 TRBV4-1 .
CASTWREASTGELFF TRBJ2-2 TRBV2 once
CASSLEGLAGTFF TRBJ2-1 TRBV7-2 few
CASSLVGDTRQYF TRBJ2-7 TRBV7-9 .
CASSAQINYGYTF TRBJ1-2 TRBV19 once
CASSPKSAGGQNIQYF TRBJ2-4 TRBV18 .
CASRPGQGENTEAFF TRBJ1-1 TRBV6-6 .
CASSPWTGKEGEAFF TRBJ1-1 TRBV5-1 .
CASSERESRGRNNEQFF TRBJ2-1 TRBV4-1 .
CASSLTGGNQPQHF TRBJ1-5 TRBV7-9 .
CASSSSTAGEQFF TRBJ2-1 TRBV7-7 .
CASSGGETQYF TRBJ2-5 TRBV13 .
CASSQSGFSEAFF TRBJ1-1 TRBV4-1 .
CASSLLLETQYF TRBJ2-5 TRBV7-9 .